This paragraph covers one T cell receptor beta chain sequence. The target of this receptor is not known. Base qualities were left out, and no much larger clone turns up one base away. TCR beta CDR3 regions were sequenced from DNA using the immunoSEQ Assay. The original pipeline was this. T cell density was computed as TCR beta template counts normalized to usable DNA estimated by amplifying housekeeping genes. Richness was estimated using the preseqR package, with extrapolation to 400,000 templates for PBMC samples and to 120,000 templates for tissue samples. Clonality was taken to be one minus Pielou's evenness. Differential abundance testing on productive amino-acid clonotypes, with a minimum total count of 5 and an alpha of 0.1, was used to identify tissue-enriched TCRs. The Jaccard Index and the Morisita Overlap Index were used to quantify repertoire overlap between compartments. GLIPH grouped TCR beta CDR3s together with public tetramer-defined viral CDR3s, and a viral motif had to include at least three viral sequences and also show V-gene enrichment. TCRdb mirrors the immuneACCESS table, restricted to in-frame sequences. Some clones are absent from its copies; in checked studies, under half trace to an unresolved V gene, and the reason for the others is unknown. D and trimming were read from the DNA, whereas the V and J calls and clone size are those reported in that table. The sample table records 90,000 to 95,000 clones; approximately 90% of these occur just once. Clones ranked in the top ten supply about 4% of the sample.

In the germline V gene (reference sequence), CDR1 corresponds to SGHNT and CDR2 to YYREEE. Trimming costs V 3 bases and J 4 bases, and their ends lie 19 bases apart. Including cysteine and phenylalanine, the CDR3 has 17 amino acids. Just CDR3 DNA is preserved here, 51 bases in frame from base 1. At diagnosis, peripheral blood, uninvolved tumor-adjacent lung and tumor were collected and stored as a combination of fresh-frozen and FFPE material. For TCR repertoire profiling, the blood samples were analyzed as peripheral blood mononuclear cells. This record comes from a study of T cells in localized non-small cell lung cancer (dated by TCRdb to 2020 to 2021). As for the study more broadly: Comparing tumors with uninvolved tumor-adjacent lungs, the study looked at the T cell repertoires of 200 to 250 patients with early-stage NSCLC. The cohort comprised around 250 treatment-naïve NSCLC patients with resected, localized lung tumors. The mean age of the NSCLC patients was 60 to 85 years, with 130 or so men and 85 to 110 women. Results the study describes overall, beyond this receptor: Longer overall survival was associated with higher T cell density in blood, whereas shorter survival was associated with higher clonality in adjacent lung. A median of around 60 of the top 100 tumor clones turned up in the paired uninvolved adjacent lung, and under 30 of those clones also ranked among the top 100 of that same adjacent lung. Since the design was exploratory, TCR variables were selected using unadjusted p-values with no false-discovery rate correction. Uninvolved tumor-adjacent lung showed the highest T cell clonality, higher than tumor, which suggests more focused antigenic responses in the uninvolved tumor-adjacent lung. Because multi-region tumor sequencing was not done, intratumor heterogeneity could not be ruled out.

The receptor was derived from a woman aged 35 to 75 with stage II squamous cell lung carcinoma. The V and J genes are TRBV5-4 and TRBJ2-2; the D gene is possibly TRBD1, with 5 bases matching. Sequenced here: PBMCs, sampled before any cancer treatment. The DNA sequence follows: TGTGCCAGCAGCTCATTGTCAGGGCTGATGGGCACCGGGGAGCTGTTTTTT. Its translation reads: CASSSLSGLMGTGELFF.